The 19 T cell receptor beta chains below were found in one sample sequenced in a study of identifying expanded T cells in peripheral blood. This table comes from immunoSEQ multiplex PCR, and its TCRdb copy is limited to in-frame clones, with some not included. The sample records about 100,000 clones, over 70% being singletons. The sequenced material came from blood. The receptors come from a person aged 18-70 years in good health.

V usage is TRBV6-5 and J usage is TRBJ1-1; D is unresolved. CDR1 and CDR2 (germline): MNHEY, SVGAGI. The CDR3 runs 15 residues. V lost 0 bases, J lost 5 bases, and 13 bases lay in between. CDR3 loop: CASSYSGRGMTEAFF. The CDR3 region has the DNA TGTGCCAGCAGTTACTCCGGACGGGGTATGACTGAAGCTTTCTTT.

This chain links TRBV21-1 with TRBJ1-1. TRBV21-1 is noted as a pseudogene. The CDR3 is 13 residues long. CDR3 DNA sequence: TGTGCCAGCAGTCTGAGGATGAACACTGAAGCTTTCTTT. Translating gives CASSLRMNTEAFF.

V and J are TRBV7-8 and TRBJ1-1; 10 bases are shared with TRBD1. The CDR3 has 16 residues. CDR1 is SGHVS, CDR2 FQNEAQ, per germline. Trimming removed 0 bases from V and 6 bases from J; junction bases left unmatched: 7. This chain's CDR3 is CASSLAAGTGDAEAFF. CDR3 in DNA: TGTGCCAGCAGCTTAGCTGCGGGGACAGGGGACGCTGAAGCTTTCTTT.

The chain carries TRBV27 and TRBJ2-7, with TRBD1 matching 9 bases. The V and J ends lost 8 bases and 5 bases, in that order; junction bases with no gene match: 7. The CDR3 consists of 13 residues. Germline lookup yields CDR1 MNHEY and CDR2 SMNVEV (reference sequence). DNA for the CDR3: TGTGCCAGCGGGGAGACAGGGGGAGACGAGCAGTACTTC. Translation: CASGETGGDEQYF.

CDR3 nucleotide sequence: TGTGCCAGCCTCACCCAGGGAAACACCATATATTTT. Translation: CASLTQGNTIYF. The chain combines TRBV6-1 with TRBJ1-3; D is unresolved. Trimming removed 8 bases from V and 4 bases from J, with 9 bases in between. The CDR3 runs to 12 residues. Germline V CDR1 and CDR2: MNHNS, SASEGT.

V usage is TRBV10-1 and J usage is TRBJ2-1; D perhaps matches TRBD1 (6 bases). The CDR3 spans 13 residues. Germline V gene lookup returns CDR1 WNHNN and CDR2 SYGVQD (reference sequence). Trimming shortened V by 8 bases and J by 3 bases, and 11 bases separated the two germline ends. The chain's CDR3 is CASSRDIYNEQFF. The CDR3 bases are TGCGCCAGCTCCCGGGACATCTACAATGAGCAGTTCTTC.

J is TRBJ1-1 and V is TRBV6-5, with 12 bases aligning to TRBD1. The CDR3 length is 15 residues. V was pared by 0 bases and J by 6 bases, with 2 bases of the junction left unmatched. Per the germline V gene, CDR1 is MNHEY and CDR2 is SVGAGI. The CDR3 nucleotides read TGTGCCAGCAGTTACTCGGGACAGGGGGCCGCTGAAGCTTTCTTT. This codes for CASSYSGQGAAEAFF.

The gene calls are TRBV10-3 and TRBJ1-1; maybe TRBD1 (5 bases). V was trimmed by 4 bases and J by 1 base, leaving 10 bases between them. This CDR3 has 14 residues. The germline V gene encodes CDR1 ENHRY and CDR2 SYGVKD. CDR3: CAISAQGTNTEAFF. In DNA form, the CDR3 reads TGTGCCATCAGTGCGCAGGGTACGAACACTGAAGCTTTCTTT.

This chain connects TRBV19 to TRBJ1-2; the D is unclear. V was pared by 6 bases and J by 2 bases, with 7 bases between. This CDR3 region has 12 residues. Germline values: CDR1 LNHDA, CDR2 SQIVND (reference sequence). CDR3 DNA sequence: TGTGCCAGTAGCCCCCGCAACTATGGCTACACCTTC. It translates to CASSPRNYGYTF.

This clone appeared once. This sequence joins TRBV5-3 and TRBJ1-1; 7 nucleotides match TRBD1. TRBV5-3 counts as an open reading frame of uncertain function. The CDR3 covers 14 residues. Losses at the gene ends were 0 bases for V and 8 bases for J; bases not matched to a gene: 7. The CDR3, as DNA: TGTGCCAGAAGCTTGGAAGAGGGGGCGAAAGAAGCTTTCTTT. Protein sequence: CARSLEEGAKEAFF.

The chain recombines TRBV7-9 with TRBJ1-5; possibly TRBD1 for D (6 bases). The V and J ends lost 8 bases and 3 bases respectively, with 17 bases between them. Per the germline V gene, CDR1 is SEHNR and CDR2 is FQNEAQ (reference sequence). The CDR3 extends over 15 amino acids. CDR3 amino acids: CASGRGGWNNQPQHF. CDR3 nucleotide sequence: TGTGCCAGCGGCAGGGGAGGCTGGAACAATCAGCCCCAGCATTTT.

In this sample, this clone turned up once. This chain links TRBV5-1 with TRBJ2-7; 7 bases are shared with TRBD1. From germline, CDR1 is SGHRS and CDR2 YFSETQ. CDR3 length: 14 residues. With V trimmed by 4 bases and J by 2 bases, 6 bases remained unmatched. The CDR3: CASSPQGFAYEQYF. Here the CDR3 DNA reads TGCGCCAGCAGCCCACAGGGGTTTGCCTACGAGCAGTACTTC.

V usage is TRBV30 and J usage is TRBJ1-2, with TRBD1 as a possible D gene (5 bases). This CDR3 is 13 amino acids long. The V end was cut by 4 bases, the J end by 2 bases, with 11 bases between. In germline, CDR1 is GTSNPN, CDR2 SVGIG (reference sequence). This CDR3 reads CAWITGQNYGYTF. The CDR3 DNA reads TGTGCCTGGATCACGGGGCAGAACTATGGCTACACCTTC.

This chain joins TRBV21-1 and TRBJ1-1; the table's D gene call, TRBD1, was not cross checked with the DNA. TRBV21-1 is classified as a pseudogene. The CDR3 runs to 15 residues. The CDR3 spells CASSDRGALHTEAFF. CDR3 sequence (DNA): TGTGCCAGCTCTGACAGGGGAGCCCTGCACACTGAAGCTTTCTTT.

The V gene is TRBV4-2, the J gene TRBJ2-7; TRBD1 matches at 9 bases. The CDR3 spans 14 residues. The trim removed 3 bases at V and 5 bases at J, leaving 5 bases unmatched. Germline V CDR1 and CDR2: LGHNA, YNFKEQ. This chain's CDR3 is CASSHQDRGDEQYF. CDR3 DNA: TGTGCCAGCAGCCACCAGGACAGGGGCGACGAGCAGTACTTC.

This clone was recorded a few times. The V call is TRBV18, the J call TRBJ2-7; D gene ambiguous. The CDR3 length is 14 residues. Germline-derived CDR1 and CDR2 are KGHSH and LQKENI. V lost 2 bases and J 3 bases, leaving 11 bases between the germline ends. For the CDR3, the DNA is TGTGCCAGCTCACCAGGGTTGTCGGGCTACGAGCAGTACTTC. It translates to CASSPGLSGYEQYF.

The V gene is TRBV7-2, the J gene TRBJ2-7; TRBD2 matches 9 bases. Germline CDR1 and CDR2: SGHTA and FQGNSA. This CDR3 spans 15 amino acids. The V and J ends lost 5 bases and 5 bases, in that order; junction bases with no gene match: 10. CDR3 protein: CASSGGRAERDEQYF. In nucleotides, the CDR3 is TGTGCCAGCAGCGGCGGGAGGGCCGAGCGCGACGAGCAGTACTTC.

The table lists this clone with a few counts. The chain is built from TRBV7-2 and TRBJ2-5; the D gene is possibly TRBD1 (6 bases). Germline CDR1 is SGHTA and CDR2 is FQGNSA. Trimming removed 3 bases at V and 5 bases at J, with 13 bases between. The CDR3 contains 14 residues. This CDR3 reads CASSFGEGDETQYF. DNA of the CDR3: TGTGCCAGCAGCTTTGGCGAGGGGGACGAGACCCAGTACTTC. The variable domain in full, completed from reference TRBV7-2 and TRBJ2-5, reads GAGVSQSPSNKVTEKGKDVELRCDPISGHTALYWYRQSLGQGLEFLIYFQGNSAPDKSGLPSDRFSAERTGGSVSTLTIQRTQQEDSAVYLCASSFGEGDETQYFGPGTRLLVL.

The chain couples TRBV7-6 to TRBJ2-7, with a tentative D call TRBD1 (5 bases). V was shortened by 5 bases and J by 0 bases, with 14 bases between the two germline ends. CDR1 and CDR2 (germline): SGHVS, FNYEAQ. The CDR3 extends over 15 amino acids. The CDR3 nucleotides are TGTGCCAGCAGCCAGATAGGGGCCAGCTCCTACGAGCAGTACTTC. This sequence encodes CASSQIGASSYEQYF.